This TCR beta chain came from a study of regulatory T cells in long-lasting Graves disease. Time point indicated: newly diagnosed GD, antithyroid drugs for less than 3 months. There was RNA extracted from PBMCs, and the TCR library was made from it. The sample holds a few counts of this clonotype. Building of the TCR beta libraries involved iRepertoire HTBI primers and Arm-PCR of CDR3 regions. TCRdb reprocessed the multiplex PCR reads via MiXCR and lists one record per CDR3 protein. Among about 330,000 distinct CDR3 sequences, 16% were seen once, and the ten largest hold 20% to 25%. This CDR3 spans 16 amino acids. Germline V gene sequence: CDR1 KGHSH, CDR2 LQKENI. Trimming at V came to 1 base and at J to 0 bases, leaving 2 bases not matched to a gene. These data were also filed under a second study, of T cells in Graves' hyperthyroidism and ophthalmopathy.

The sample here was peripheral blood mononuclear cells (PBMCs), taken at new diagnosis, from a patient treated with antithyroid drugs. The chain couples TRBV18 to TRBJ2-7, with 11 nucleotides matching TRBD1. This TCR derives from a woman aged 18 to 35 with Graves disease. The CDR3 loop reads CASSPRDRGSSYEQYF. As DNA, the CDR3 is TGTGCCAGCTCACCACGGGACAGGGGGAGCTCCTACGAGCAGTACTTC.